The 2 T cell receptor beta chains listed next were all sequenced from one sample in a study of T cell repertoires in cytomegalovirus infection (dated by TCRdb to the late 2010s). Sequenced using an Illumina HiSeq 1500. TCRdb itself trimmed the public reads at Q25 with fastp, ran MiXCR and retained productive beta chains. Here each entry gathers all rows of one CDR3 protein and keeps the most common genes and DNA. The sample table contains about 310,000 distinct CDR3 sequences; only one count was recorded for roughly 16% of them. Around 11% of the sample belongs to the ten largest clones. Material for sequencing was PBMCs. The receptor source for this set is a human donor in good health (CMV status not recorded). Some clones in this sample may be carry-over from other donors' samples.

This clonotype showed up many times. This rearrangement joins TRBV28 to TRBJ1-5; D gene uncertain. Trimming shortened V by 8 bases and J by 1 base, and 9 bases separated the two germline ends. This CDR3 is built from 13 residues. CDR1 and CDR2 (germline): MDHEN, SYDVKM. CDR3: CASYPGSNQPQHF. The CDR3 nucleotides read TGTGCCAGCTACCCTGGCAGCAATCAGCCCCAGCATTTT.

This clonotype came up a few times. The chain employs TRBV7-3 and TRBJ1-1, with D tentatively TRBD1 (5 bases). The CDR3 extends over 12 amino acids. Deletions cut 4 bases from V and 8 bases from J, with 11 bases between. Germline lookup yields CDR1 SGHTA and CDR2 FQGTGA. The CDR3 bases are TGTGCCAGCAGCTCTAGTGGGGGGGAAGCTTTCTTT. Amino acid sequence: CASSSSGGEAFF.